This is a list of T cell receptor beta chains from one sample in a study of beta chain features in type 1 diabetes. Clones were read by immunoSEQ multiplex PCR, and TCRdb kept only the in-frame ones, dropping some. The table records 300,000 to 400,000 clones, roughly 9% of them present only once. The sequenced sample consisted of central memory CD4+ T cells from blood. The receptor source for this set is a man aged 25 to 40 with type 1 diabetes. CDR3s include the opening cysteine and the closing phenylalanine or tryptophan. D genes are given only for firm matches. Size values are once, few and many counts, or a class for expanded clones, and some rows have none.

DNA: TGTGCCAGCAGCCCCCCGGGATCACCCCTCCACTTT
CDR3: CASSPPGSPLHF
D: NA
V: TRBV6-5
J: TRBJ1-6
size: NA

DNA: TGTGCCTGGAGTGGGGGTATCGGAAACACCATATATTTT
CDR3: CAWSGGIGNTIYF
D: NA
V: TRBV30
J: TRBJ1-3
size: few

DNA: TGTGCCAGCAGTCTCTCAGGGACATTGTACAATGAGCAGTTCTTC
CDR3: CASSLSGTLYNEQFF
D: NA
V: TRBV28
J: TRBJ2-1
size: few

DNA: TGTGCCAGCAGCTTGGGGACACAAGATTCACCCCTCCACTTT
CDR3: CASSLGTQDSPLHF
D: NA
V: TRBV5-4
J: TRBJ1-6
size: few

DNA: TGTGCCAGCTTCAGGGTCGGGGAAAAACTGTTTTTT
CDR3: CASFRVGEKLFF
D: NA
V: TRBV2
J: TRBJ1-4
size: many

DNA: TGTGCCAGCAGTGTGACGTCTCTGTCTGAAGCTTTCTTT
CDR3: CASSVTSLSEAFF
D: NA
V: TRBV2
J: TRBJ1-1
size: NA

DNA: TGTGCCAGTAGTATAGATGGAAGACAGGGTACCTACGAGCAGTACTTC
CDR3: CASSIDGRQGTYEQYF
D: TRBD1
V: TRBV19
J: TRBJ2-7
size: few

DNA: TGTGCCATCGGGCAGGGGTGGGAAAGGCCCCAGCATTTT
CDR3: CAIGQGWERPQHF
D: NA
V: TRBV10-3
J: TRBJ1-5
size: NA

DNA: TGTGCCAGCTCCTGGGATCTCAATCAGCCCCAGCATTTT
CDR3: CASSWDLNQPQHF
D: NA
V: TRBV18
J: TRBJ1-5
size: few

DNA: TGTGCCAGCAGCGTAGCAGGGAAGAACACTGAAGCTTTCTTT
CDR3: CASSVAGKNTEAFF
D: NA
V: TRBV9
J: TRBJ1-1
size: NA

DNA: TGTGCCAGCAGCACCACAGGGAGCGGGGCCTATGGCTACACCTTC
CDR3: CASSTTGSGAYGYTF
D: NA
V: TRBV7-2
J: TRBJ1-2
size: few

DNA: TGTGCCAGCAGCCCCCGGACAGGACTCAATGAGCAGTTCTTC
CDR3: CASSPRTGLNEQFF
D: TRBD1
V: TRBV9
J: TRBJ2-1
size: many

DNA: TGTGCCGGGAAGGGGGGACTTAGGGTTGAAGCTTTCTTT
CDR3: CAGKGGLRVEAFF
D: NA
V: TRBV30
J: TRBJ1-1
size: few

DNA: TGTGCCAGCAGGCGGGGCCCCAGCTCTGGAAACACCATATATTTT
CDR3: CASRRGPSSGNTIYF
D: NA
V: TRBV5-6
J: TRBJ1-3
size: NA

DNA: TGTGCCAGCAGCACCCGGACAGGGAGCACAGATACGCAGTATTTT
CDR3: CASSTRTGSTDTQYF
D: TRBD1
V: TRBV9
J: TRBJ2-3
size: NA

DNA: TGTGCCAGCAGCGTAAGGTTTGGGCTGCCAGAAAAACTGTTTTTT
CDR3: CASSVRFGLPEKLFF
D: NA
V: TRBV9
J: TRBJ1-4
size: NA

DNA: TGCAGTGCAGACGAAGGCTACACCTTC
CDR3: CSADEGYTF
D: NA
V: TRBV20-1
J: TRBJ1-2
size: few